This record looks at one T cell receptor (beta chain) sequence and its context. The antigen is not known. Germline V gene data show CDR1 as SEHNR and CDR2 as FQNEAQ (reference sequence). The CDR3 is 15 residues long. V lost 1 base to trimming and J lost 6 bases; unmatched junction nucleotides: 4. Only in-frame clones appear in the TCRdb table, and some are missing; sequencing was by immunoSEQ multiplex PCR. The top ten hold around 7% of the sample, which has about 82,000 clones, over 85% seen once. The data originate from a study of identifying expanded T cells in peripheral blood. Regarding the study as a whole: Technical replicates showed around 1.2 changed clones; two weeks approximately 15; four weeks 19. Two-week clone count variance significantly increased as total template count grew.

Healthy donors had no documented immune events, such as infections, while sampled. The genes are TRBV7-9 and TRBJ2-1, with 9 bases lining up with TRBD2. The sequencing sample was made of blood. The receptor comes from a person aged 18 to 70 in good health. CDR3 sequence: CASSLVSSGGNEQFF. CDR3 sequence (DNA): TGTGCCAGCAGCTTAGTGAGTAGCGGGGGCAATGAGCAGTTCTTC.